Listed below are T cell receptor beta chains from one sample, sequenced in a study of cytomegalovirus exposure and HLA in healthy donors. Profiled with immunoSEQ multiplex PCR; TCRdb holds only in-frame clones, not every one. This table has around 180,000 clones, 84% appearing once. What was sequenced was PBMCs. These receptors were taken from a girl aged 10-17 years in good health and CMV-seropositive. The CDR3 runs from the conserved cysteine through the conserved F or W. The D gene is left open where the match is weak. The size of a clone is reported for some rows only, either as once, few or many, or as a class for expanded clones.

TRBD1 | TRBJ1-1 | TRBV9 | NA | TGTGCCAGCAGCGTAGGCTCCGGTACAGGGGGAAAAGCTTTCTTT | CASSVGSGTGGKAFF
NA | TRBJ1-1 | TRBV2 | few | TGTGCCAGCAGGGTCTACACAGGGTGGAACACTGAAGCTTTCTTT | CASRVYTGWNTEAFF
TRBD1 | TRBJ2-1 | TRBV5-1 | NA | TGCGCCAGCAGCGACCCAGGATCGGGACAGGTTCTTTTCTTC | CASSDPGSGQVLFF
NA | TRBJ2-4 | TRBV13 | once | TGTGCCAGCAGCTCCGTACAGGGTTACGCCAAAAACATTCAGTACTTC | CASSSVQGYAKNIQYF
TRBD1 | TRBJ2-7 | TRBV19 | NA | TGTGCCAGTAGTACGACTCGACAGGGCAACGAGCAGTACTTC | CASSTTRQGNEQYF
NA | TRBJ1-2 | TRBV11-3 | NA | TGTGCCAGCAGCTTAGATCGAGGGAATCACGGCTACACCTTC | CASSLDRGNHGYTF
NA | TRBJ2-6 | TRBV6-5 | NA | TGTGCCAGCAGCCCCCCCCGCTCTGGGGCCAACGTCCTGACTTTC | CASSPPRSGANVLTF
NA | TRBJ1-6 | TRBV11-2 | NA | TGTGCCAGCAGCTTAGGGCAACATAATTCACCCCTCCACTTT | CASSLGQHNSPLHF
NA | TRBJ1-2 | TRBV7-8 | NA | TGTGCCAGCAGCACCCGACAGCTAAACTATGGCTACACCTTC | CASSTRQLNYGYTF
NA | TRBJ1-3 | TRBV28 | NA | TGTGCCAGCAGTAAGGGACACTTGACAAGCGACTTCTCTGGAAACACCATATATTTT | CASSKGHLTSDFSGNTIYF
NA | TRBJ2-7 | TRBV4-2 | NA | TGTGCCAGCAGCCAGGGGGGACTTTCAACCTACGAGCAGTACTTC | CASSQGGLSTYEQYF
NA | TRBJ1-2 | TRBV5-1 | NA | TGCGCCAGCAGCTTGACCCCGGACTATGGCTACACCTTC | CASSLTPDYGYTF
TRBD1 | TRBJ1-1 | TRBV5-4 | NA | TGTGCCAGCAGCAGGGACAGGACCAACACTGAAGCTTTCTTT | CASSRDRTNTEAFF
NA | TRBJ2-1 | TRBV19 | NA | TGTGCCGCCGTCGGTGGACAGCCCTACAATGAGCAGTTCTTC | CAAVGGQPYNEQFF
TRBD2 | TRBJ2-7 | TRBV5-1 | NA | TGCGCCAGCCGCCCCGTCGCGGGGGGGCCTGACGAGCAGTACTTC | CASRPVAGGPDEQYF
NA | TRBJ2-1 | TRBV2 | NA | TGTGCCAGCAAAGCAAACAGGGAGTCCTACAATGAGCAGTTCTTC | CASKANRESYNEQFF
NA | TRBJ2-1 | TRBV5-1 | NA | TGCGCCAGCAGTCATAATGAGCAGTTCTTC | CASSHNEQFF